This T cell receptor beta chain appears in the sequencing data of a study of OX40 agonist ivuxolimab in advanced cancers. About the research overall: Patients were given ivuxolimab, an antibody that agonizes OX40 (CD134). The study reported partial responses in three patients: one hepatocellular carcinoma, two cutaneous melanoma.

The V gene lost 3 bases and the J gene lost 8 bases, with 14 bases spanning the gap. The CDR3 covers 13 residues. Germline V gene lookup returns CDR1 SQVTM and CDR2 ANQGSEA. Some clones are missing from TCRdb's copy, which holds only in-frame ones; the method was immunoSEQ multiplex PCR. This table has some 82,000 clones, around nine tenths appearing once. Sequenced material: CD4+ or CD8+ T cells sorted from blood, taken in a trial of the OX40 agonist ivuxolimab. This TCR was sampled from an adult with an advanced solid tumor such as melanoma, head and neck, liver or kidney cancer. The V gene is TRBV29-1, the J gene TRBJ2-1; tentatively, D is TRBD1 (5 bases). This CDR3 is CSVDDSLPDEQFF. In DNA form, the CDR3 reads TGCAGCGTTGACGACAGTCTTCCCGATGAGCAGTTCTTC.